These 30 T cell receptor beta chains were all obtained from the same sample, sequenced in a study of T cells of healthy individuals. TCRdb reprocessed the 5' RACE reads via MiXCR and lists one record per CDR3 protein. The sample carries approximately 50,000 distinct CDR3 sequences, roughly 14% recorded once. Every receptor here comes from a human donor in good health.

This clonotype was detected a few times. The rearrangement links TRBV10-2 to TRBJ1-1, with a tentative D call TRBD1 (6 bases). Deletions cut 2 bases from V and 10 bases from J, with 17 bases between. CDR1 WSHSY and CDR2 SAAADI come from the germline V gene. CDR3 length equals 14 residues. CDR3 residues: CASSERGGGFRAFF. The DNA of the CDR3 is TGCGCCAGCAGTGAGAGGGGGGGGGGGTTTCGAGCTTTCTTT.

This clonotype was detected only a few times. CDR3 in DNA: TGTGCCAGCAGCTTAGTTTTAGCGGGGGGGCTTCGCAATGAGCAGTTCTTC. It is translated as CASSLVLAGGLRNEQFF. The chain recombines TRBV7-6 with TRBJ2-1; TRBD2 matches at 11 bases. CDR1 SGHVS and CDR2 FNYEAQ come from the germline V gene. The CDR3 contains 17 residues. The V segment lost 1 base and the J segment 6 bases; nucleotides outside the gene matches: 8.

This clonotype appeared a few times. The chain uses TRBV29-1 and TRBJ1-2; D uncertain. Deletions cut 5 bases from V and 1 base from J, with 11 bases between. Germline V CDR1 and CDR2: SQVTM, ANQGSEA. The CDR3 is made up of 13 amino acids. The CDR3 loop is CSVRMDLNYGYTF. The CDR3 DNA is TGCAGCGTTCGCATGGATCTTAACTATGGCTACACCTTC.

This clonotype was seen only a few times. As DNA, the CDR3 is TGTGCCTGGAGTGGGGACAGGGGGCGAGAGACCCAGTACTTC. It yields the protein CAWSGDRGRETQYF. The chain is built from TRBV30 and TRBJ2-5, with 12 bases fitting TRBD1. The CDR3 extends over 14 amino acids. Germline CDR1 reads GTSNPN; CDR2 reads SVGIG (reference sequence). The junction had 1 base not matched to a gene; V was cut back by 1 base and J by 4 bases. Based on the CDR3 plus reference TRBV30 and TRBJ2-5, the full variable domain is SQTIHQWPATLVQPVGSPLSLECTVEGTSNPNLYWYRQAAGRGLQLLFYSVGIGQISSEVPQNLSASRPQDRQFILSSKKLLLSDSGFYLCAWSGDRGRETQYFGPGTRLLVL.

The table lists this clonotype with many counts. The chain is built from TRBV6-5 and TRBJ2-6; perhaps TRBD2 as D (6 bases). Trimming shortened V by 6 bases and J by 0 bases, and 9 bases separated the two germline ends. The CDR3 spans 15 residues. Germline CDR1 and CDR2: MNHEY and SVGAGI. CDR3 amino acids: CASRDGGSGANVLTF. CDR3 coding DNA: TGTGCCAGCAGAGACGGGGGCTCTGGGGCCAACGTCCTGACTTTC.

This clonotype was observed a handful of times. The chain employs TRBV5-6 and TRBJ1-1; 9 nucleotides agree with TRBD1. The CDR3 runs to 15 residues. Per the germline V gene, CDR1 is SGHDT and CDR2 is YYEEEE. Trimming at V came to 1 base and at J to 7 bases, leaving 8 bases not matched to a gene. The CDR3 DNA follows: TGTGCCAGCAGCTTGAGGACAGGGGCTTTCGGTGAAGCTTTCTTT. This translates into CASSLRTGAFGEAFF.

In this sample, this clonotype turned up many times. This chain joins TRBV20-1 and TRBJ2-1; TRBD2 matches at 15 bases. The junction had 4 bases not matched to a gene; V was cut back by 4 bases and J by 9 bases. Germline lookup yields CDR1 DFQATT and CDR2 SNEGSKA (reference sequence). This CDR3 has 14 amino acids. Here the CDR3 reads CSAKRTSGGGEQFF. The CDR3 region has the DNA TGCAGTGCTAAAAGGACTAGCGGGGGGGGTGAGCAGTTCTTC.

This clonotype was observed at least ten times. The V and J genes are TRBV12-3 or TRBV12-4 and TRBJ2-5, with TRBD1 matching over 9 bases. CDR3 length: 18 residues. Trimming took 3 bases from V and 0 from J; bases not matched to a gene: 11. Written as DNA, the CDR3 is TGTGCCAGCAGTTTTAGCCGGGACAGGGTTGGAGACCAAGAGACCCAGTACTTC. Its translation is CASSFSRDRVGDQETQYF.

This chain joins TRBV29-1 and TRBJ1-2; TRBD1 might be the D (5 bases). Germline CDR1 and CDR2: SQVTM and ANQGSEA. V was shortened by 3 bases and J by 4 bases, with 15 bases between the two germline ends. The CDR3 extends over 14 amino acids. Written as DNA, the CDR3 is TGCAGCGTTGATACTGAGGGGCGCGTCTATGGCTACACCTTC. Amino acid sequence: CSVDTEGRVYGYTF.

This clonotype showed up many times. The chain links TRBV7-2 to TRBJ1-5; D is unresolved. Between the trimmed V and J ends, which lost 1 base and 0 bases, there was a span of 7 bases. This CDR3 contains 15 residues. Germline CDR1 SGHTA, CDR2 FQGNSA. The CDR3 protein is CASSLVSNSNQPQHF. The DNA of the CDR3 is TGTGCCAGCAGCTTAGTGTCTAATAGCAATCAGCCCCAGCATTTT.

This clonotype was detected ten times or more. The chain is built from TRBV29-1 and TRBJ2-3; D gene unclear. The V end lost 5 bases, the J end lost 1 base, and 13 bases lay between the germline ends. Germline V gives CDR1 SQVTM, CDR2 ANQGSEA. This CDR3 is built from 14 residues. The CDR3 loop is CSVPTELGTDTQYF. For the CDR3, the DNA is TGCAGCGTTCCGACGGAGCTCGGCACAGATACGCAGTATTTT.

In nucleotides, the CDR3 is TGTGCCAGCAGCCGCCGGAAAGGTGGGACAGGGGGATCCTACGAGCAGTACTTC. Protein product: CASSRRKGGTGGSYEQYF. The gene calls are TRBV3-1 and TRBJ2-7, with 11 bases fitting TRBD1. With V trimmed by 4 bases and J by 1 base, 12 bases remained unmatched. The germline V gene encodes CDR1 LGHDT and CDR2 YNNKEL (reference sequence). This CDR3 has 18 residues.

The V and J genes are TRBV5-1 and TRBJ2-5; D is uncertain. Germline V gene sequence: CDR1 SGHRS, CDR2 YFSETQ. The CDR3 consists of 15 residues. The V end was cut by 3 bases, the J end by 5 bases, with 17 bases between. CDR3 residues: CASSSPGPETETQYF. The CDR3 DNA is TGCGCCAGCAGCTCGCCGGGCCCAGAGACCGAGACCCAGTACTTC.

The chain couples TRBV6-2 or TRBV6-3 to TRBJ2-3, with unresolved D. The CDR3 totals 11 residues. CDR1 and CDR2 from the germline V gene are MNHEY and SVGEGT. V shed 5 bases and J shed 6 bases, with 6 bases lying between them. DNA of the CDR3: TGTGCCAGCAGTGGGAAGGATACGCAGTATTTT. Translated, it gives CASSGKDTQYF.

This clonotype appeared many times. This chain uses TRBV6-5 with TRBJ1-5; D call uncertain. V was pared by 5 bases and J by 0 bases, with 17 bases between. Germline-derived CDR1 and CDR2 are MNHEY and SVGAGI. CDR3 length equals 17 residues. The CDR3 loop is CASSTSRIHYSNQPQHF. The CDR3 region has the DNA TGTGCCAGCAGTACCAGCCGAATCCATTATAGCAATCAGCCCCAGCATTTT.

This chain joins TRBV6-5 and TRBJ1-1; maybe TRBD1 (5 bases). The CDR3 is 15 residues long. Germline CDR1 MNHEY, CDR2 SVGAGI. V lost 5 bases to trimming and J lost 7 bases, with 20 bases between them. DNA for the CDR3: TGTGCCAGCAGTGGCGGGCCGACCAGGGTTAATGAAGCTTTCTTT. Protein product: CASSGGPTRVNEAFF.

This clonotype came up a few times. V usage is TRBV20-1 and J usage is TRBJ2-3, with 9 bases that match TRBD1. This CDR3 is 15 amino acids long. With V trimmed by 0 bases and J by 2 bases, 3 bases remained unmatched. Germline lookup yields CDR1 DFQATT and CDR2 SNEGSKA (reference sequence). Here the CDR3 DNA reads TGCAGTGCTAGAGAGGGGACAGGGCTCACAGATACGCAGTATTTT. Translation gives CSAREGTGLTDTQYF.

Many counts were recorded for this clonotype. The V gene is TRBV20-1, the J gene TRBJ1-2; tentative D call: TRBD1 (5 bases). CDR3 length: 12 amino acids. The ends were cut back, 4 bases at V and 4 bases at J, with 10 bases in the middle. Germline V gene sequence: CDR1 DFQATT, CDR2 SNEGSKA (reference sequence). The CDR3 coding sequence is TGCAGTGCTACCGGGACCCTCTATGGCTACACCTTC. Its protein is CSATGTLYGYTF.

This clonotype came up many times. In DNA, the CDR3 is TGTGCCAGCAGCTTGACGGGGGGGCGGAACATTCAGTACTTC. This codes for CASSLTGGRNIQYF. The rearrangement joins TRBV5-4 to TRBJ2-4; 8 nucleotides agree with TRBD2. V lost 1 base to trimming and J lost 7 bases; unmatched junction nucleotides: 4. This CDR3 comprises 14 residues. Germline V gene data show CDR1 as SGHNT and CDR2 as YYREEE (reference sequence).

The sample holds many counts of this clonotype. The rearrangement uses TRBV7-9 and TRBJ1-1, with a weak D call TRBD1 (5 bases). Trimming cost V 3 bases and J 2 bases, with 13 bases left between them. CDR3 length: 15 residues. Germline V gives CDR1 SEHNR, CDR2 FQNEAQ (reference sequence). Here the CDR3 reads CASSFLSRENTEAFF. Written as DNA, the CDR3 is TGTGCCAGCAGCTTTCTATCCAGGGAAAACACTGAAGCTTTCTTT.

This clonotype was detected ten times or more. The chain carries TRBV7-8 and TRBJ2-3; D might be TRBD2 (5 bases). The ends were cut back, 5 bases at V and 6 bases at J, with 12 bases in the middle. CDR3 length: 13 residues. The germline V gene encodes CDR1 SGHVS and CDR2 FQNEAQ. The CDR3 spells CASSPPRADTQYF. CDR3 in DNA: TGTGCCAGCAGCCCCCCGCGGGCCGATACGCAGTATTTT.

Within the sample, this clonotype is medium-sized. The chain is built from TRBV29-1 and TRBJ2-1, with D unclear. Germline V gene data show CDR1 as SQVTM and CDR2 as ANQGSEA. The CDR3 has 12 amino acids. The germline V and J ends were trimmed by 2 bases and 10 bases, with 12 bases remaining between them. The CDR3 coding sequence is TGCAGCGTTGAAAAACAGATGGTAGAGCAGTTCTTC. This sequence encodes CSVEKQMVEQFF.

A few counts support this clonotype. The V gene is TRBV6-5, the J gene TRBJ2-7; D possibly corresponds to TRBD2 (6 bases). V lost 5 bases and J lost 0, with 11 bases in between. Germline assignment: CDR1 MNHEY and CDR2 SVGAGI. The CDR3 loop spans 14 amino acids. CDR3 sequence: CASSVAGYSYEQYF. In DNA, the CDR3 is TGTGCCAGCAGTGTTGCGGGGTACTCCTACGAGCAGTACTTC.

This chain connects TRBV6-2 or TRBV6-3 to TRBJ2-7, with TRBD1 matching over 7 bases. The junction had 3 bases not matched to a gene; V was cut back by 4 bases and J by 6 bases. This CDR3 contains 12 residues. Germline V gene data show CDR1 as MNHEY and CDR2 as SVGEGT. For the CDR3, the DNA is TGTGCCAGCAGTTTCACAGGGGTCGAGCAGTACTTC. It specifies CASSFTGVEQYF.

This clonotype was detected only a few times. V usage is TRBV20-1 and J usage is TRBJ2-4; D gene uncertain. V was shortened by 6 bases and J by 8 bases, with 8 bases between the two germline ends. Per the germline V gene, CDR1 is DFQATT and CDR2 is SNEGSKA (reference sequence). The length of the CDR3 is 10 residues. CDR3 residues: CSASRDIQYF. In nucleotides, the CDR3 is TGCAGTGCCTCACGGGACATTCAGTACTTC.

To note about this clonotype: This may arise from a read error, as a much more abundant clone is one base away. The chain is built from TRBV5-8 and TRBJ2-2, with TRBD2 matching over 12 bases. CDR1 is SGHTS and CDR2 is YDEGEE in the germline V gene. CDR3 length: 18 residues. With V trimmed by 4 bases and J by 4 bases, 11 bases remained unmatched. The CDR3 loop is CASSLMNLAGGPTGELFF. The CDR3 DNA sequence: TGTGCCAGCAGCCTAATGAATCTAGCGGGAGGGCCCACCGGGGAGCTGTTTTTT.

This clonotype was detected ten times or more. This chain uses TRBV6-2 or TRBV6-3 with TRBJ2-1, with D possibly being TRBD2 (5 bases). Looked up from germline, CDR1 is MNHEY and CDR2 is SVGEGT. V lost 2 bases, J lost 5 bases, and 16 bases lay in between. The CDR3 has 16 residues. The CDR3 DNA reads as TGTGCCAGCAGTTACGTGCGGAGGTCAAGGGACAATGAGCAGTTCTTC. It encodes CASSYVRRSRDNEQFF.

This clonotype was detected ten times or more. The gene calls are TRBV9 and TRBJ2-5; TRBD2 is a possible D gene (5 bases). Trimming removed 0 bases from V and 9 bases from J, with 12 bases in between. Germline values: CDR1 SGDLS, CDR2 YYNGEE. The CDR3 runs to 13 residues. The CDR3 sequence is CASSVEGRGPQYF. The CDR3 region has the DNA TGTGCCAGCAGCGTAGAAGGGAGAGGCCCCCAGTACTTC. The variable domain in full, with the rest retrieved from reference TRBV9 and TRBJ2-5, is DSGVTQTPKHLITATGQRVTLRCSPRSGDLSVYWYQQSLDQGLQFLIQYYNGEERAKGNILERFSAQQFPDLHSELNLSSLELGDSALYFCASSVEGRGPQYFGPGTRLLVL.

There are many counts of this clonotype. This chain uses TRBV19 with TRBJ2-3; D ambiguous. This CDR3 has 14 amino acids. CDR1 is LNHDA and CDR2 is SQIVND in the germline V gene (reference sequence). V gave up 3 bases and J gave up 3 bases, with 10 bases separating them. In nucleotides, the CDR3 is TGTGCCAGTAGTATCAACGGAGAGACAGATACGCAGTATTTT. Amino acids: CASSINGETDTQYF.

This clonotype was observed many times. The V call is TRBV2, the J call TRBJ2-5; D is uncertain. Trimming took off 8 bases at V and 4 bases at J, with 8 bases between the two ends. CDR3 size: 11 residues. CDR1 is SNHLY, CDR2 FYNNEI, per germline. The DNA for the CDR3 is TGTGCCAGCGGGTTGGGAGAGACCCAGTACTTC. Its translation is CASGLGETQYF.